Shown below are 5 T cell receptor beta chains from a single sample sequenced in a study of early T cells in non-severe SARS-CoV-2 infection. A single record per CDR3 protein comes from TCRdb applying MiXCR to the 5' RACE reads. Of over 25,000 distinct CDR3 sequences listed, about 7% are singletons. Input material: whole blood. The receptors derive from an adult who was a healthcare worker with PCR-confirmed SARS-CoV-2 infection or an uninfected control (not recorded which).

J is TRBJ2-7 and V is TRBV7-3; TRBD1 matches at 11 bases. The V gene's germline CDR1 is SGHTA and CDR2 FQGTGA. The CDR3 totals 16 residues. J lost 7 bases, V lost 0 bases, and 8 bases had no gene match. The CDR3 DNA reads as TGTGCCAGCAGCTTAACCGTCGGGACAGGGGGAGGTGAGCAGTACTTC. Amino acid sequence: CASSLTVGTGGGEQYF. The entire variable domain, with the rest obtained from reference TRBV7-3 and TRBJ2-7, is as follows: GAGVSQTPSNKVTEKGKYVELRCDPISGHTALYWYRQSLGQGPEFLIYFQGTGAADDSGLPNDRFFAVRPEGSVSTLKIQRTERGDSAVYLCASSLTVGTGGGEQYFGPGTRLTVT.

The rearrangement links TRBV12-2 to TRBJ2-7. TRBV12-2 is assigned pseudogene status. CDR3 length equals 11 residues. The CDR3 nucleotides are TGTGCAAGTCGCTTAACGGACGAGCAGTACTTC. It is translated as CASRLTDEQYF.

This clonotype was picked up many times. The CDR3 here is CASRTRAGTSTDTQYF. CDR3 sequence (DNA): TGTGCCAGCAGAACCCGAGCGGGGACTAGCACAGATACGCAGTATTTT. The J gene is TRBJ2-3, the V gene TRBV5-5, with 7 bases lining up with TRBD2. Germline V lookup: CDR1 SGHKS, CDR2 YYEKEE (reference sequence). This CDR3 contains 16 residues. V trimming: 5 bases; J trimming: 0 bases; junction bases outside the gene matches: 9.

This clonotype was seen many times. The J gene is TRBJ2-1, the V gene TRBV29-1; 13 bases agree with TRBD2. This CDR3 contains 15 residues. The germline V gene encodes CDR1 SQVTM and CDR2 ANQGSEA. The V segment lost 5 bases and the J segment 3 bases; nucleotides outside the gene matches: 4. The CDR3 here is CSVKTSGGIYNEQFF. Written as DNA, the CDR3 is TGCAGCGTTAAGACTAGCGGGGGGATCTACAATGAGCAGTTCTTC.

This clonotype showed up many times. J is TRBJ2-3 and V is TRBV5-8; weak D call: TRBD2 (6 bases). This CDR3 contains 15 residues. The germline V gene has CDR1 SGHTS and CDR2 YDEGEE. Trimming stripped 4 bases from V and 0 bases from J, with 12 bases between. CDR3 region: CASSGGVTSTDTQYF. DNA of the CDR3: TGTGCCAGCAGCGGAGGGGTAACTAGCACAGATACGCAGTATTTT.